This T cell receptor beta chain was identified during a study of T-cell reconstitution after alpha-beta-depleted transplantation in children. Between the trimmed V and J ends, which lost 5 bases and 0 bases, there was a span of 4 bases. The CDR3 is made up of 12 amino acids. CDR1 LNHDA and CDR2 SQIVND come from the germline V gene (reference sequence). A TCRbeta library incorporating unique molecular identifiers was prepared. TCRdb recomputed calls from the PCR reads with MiXCR, one row per CDR3 protein. The sample includes fewer than 550,000 distinct CDR3 sequences, approximately 10% seen only once; the top ten take approximately 5%. This clonotype was counted ten times or more.

Sequenced here: PBMCs from the stem cell graft donor, sampled from the stem cell graft. The rearrangement uses TRBV19 and TRBJ1-2, with D unclear. This TCR was recovered from a human donor who donated a stem cell graft to a child with acute myeloid leukemia. The CDR3, as DNA: TGTGCCAGTAGTTACCCTAACTATGGCTACACCTTC. Translation: CASSYPNYGYTF.